This TCR beta chain was identified in a study of neurological immune-mediated disorders. TCRdb redid the calling of the 5' RACE reads with MiXCR, one entry per CDR3 protein. The data show under 80,000 distinct CDR3 sequences, approximately 14% seen once. Input material: PBMCs. The clonotype originates from a woman between 45 and 60 years old in good health.

The CDR3 is CASHLTGLAGGRNTQYF. The CDR3 nucleotides read TGCGCCAGCCACTTGACCGGACTAGCGGGAGGGCGAAATACGCAGTATTTT. J is TRBJ2-3 and V is TRBV5-1; TRBD2 aligns across 15 bases. CDR3 length: 17 amino acids. J was trimmed by 7 bases and V by 7 bases; bases with no gene match: 13. The germline V gene has CDR1 SGHRS and CDR2 YFSETQ.